What follows are 8 T cell receptor beta chains derived from one specimen sequenced in a study of shared clonotypes between healthy human individuals. Profiling relied on immunoSEQ multiplex PCR, and the TCRdb table lists in-frame clones only, not all of them. The table records over a million clones, roughly 96% of them present only once. Input material: naive CD4+ T cells sorted from blood. Described subset: CD45RA+ positively selected. Every receptor here comes from a young man in good health.

To note about this clone: Other DNA sequences in this specimen translate into the identical CDR3. This chain links TRBV29-1 with TRBJ2-6; D is ambiguous. Germline CDR1 is SQVTM and CDR2 is ANQGSEA. V was trimmed by 6 bases and J by 0 bases, leaving 3 bases between them. CDR3 length: 12 amino acids. The CDR3 DNA is TGCAGCGTAGGCTCTGGGGCCAACGTCCTGACTTTC. It translates to CSVGSGANVLTF.

V usage is TRBV6-5 and J usage is TRBJ2-7, with TRBD1 matching 7 bases. Germline V gene sequence: CDR1 MNHEY, CDR2 SVGAGI. The length of the CDR3 is 14 residues. V dropped 5 bases and J dropped 9; count of bases not matched to a gene: 13. CDR3 in amino acids: CASSGPGQPMGQYF. For the CDR3, the DNA is TGTGCCAGCAGTGGGCCGGGACAGCCTATGGGGCAGTACTTC.

J is TRBJ2-2 and V is TRBV19; 8 nucleotides agree with TRBD1. Germline trimming cut 4 bases from V and 7 bases from J; bases unmatched to any gene: 5. Germline V gene data show CDR1 as LNHDA and CDR2 as SQIVND (reference sequence). The CDR3 length is 14 residues. DNA for the CDR3: TGTGCCAGTAGTACGGGACAGGCAAACGGGGAGCTGTTTTTT. It encodes CASSTGQANGELFF.

This chain links TRBV18 with TRBJ1-4; no clear D. Germline CDR1 and CDR2: KGHSH and LQKENI. CDR3 length: 13 residues. V lost 4 bases to trimming and J lost 8 bases, with 11 bases between them. The CDR3: CASSLKDWEKLFF. As DNA, the CDR3 is TGTGCCAGCTCACTCAAGGATTGGGAAAAACTGTTTTTT.

The V gene is TRBV7-2, the J gene TRBJ1-5; possible D gene TRBD1, 5 bases. There are 15 residues in the CDR3. The V and J ends lost 1 base and 3 bases respectively, with 10 bases between them. CDR1 and CDR2 (germline): SGHTA, FQGNSA. The CDR3 nucleotides are TGTGCCAGCAGCTTAGTCACAGGATTCAATCAGCCCCAGCATTTT. Protein sequence: CASSLVTGFNQPQHF. Variable domain in full (rest from reference TRBV7-2 and TRBJ1-5): GAGVSQSPSNKVTEKGKDVELRCDPISGHTALYWYRQSLGQGLEFLIYFQGNSAPDKSGLPSDRFSAERTGGSVSTLTIQRTQQEDSAVYLCASSLVTGFNQPQHFGDGTRLSIL.

DNA for the CDR3: TGTGCCAGCATCCTCGGGACGGTCTCCTACGAGCAGTACTTC. Translation: CASILGTVSYEQYF. This sequence joins TRBV6-1 and TRBJ2-7; the D gene could be TRBD1 or TRBD2 (5 bases each). V was pared by 7 bases and J by 0 bases, with 13 bases between. There are 14 residues in the CDR3. The germline gives CDR1 MNHNS, CDR2 SASEGT.

This chain joins TRBV5-4 and TRBJ1-2, with TRBD1 matching 8 bases. This CDR3 has 16 residues. Per germline, CDR1 SGHNT and CDR2 YYREEE (reference sequence). Trimming cost V 3 bases and J 5 bases; bases outside gene matches: 12. For the CDR3, the DNA is TGTGCCAGCAGCTCCATGGGCAGGGGGCATCGGTATGGCTACACCTTC. Translation gives CASSSMGRGHRYGYTF.

The rearrangement links TRBV29-1 to TRBJ2-6; D assignment may be TRBD1 or TRBD2 (6 bases each). The V and J ends lost 6 bases and 0 bases respectively, with 18 bases between them. This CDR3 is built from 17 residues. The germline gives CDR1 SQVTM, CDR2 ANQGSEA. CDR3 in DNA: TGCAGCGTCGGAATGGGGGGCGGGGACTCTGGGGCCAACGTCCTGACTTTC. This codes for CSVGMGGGDSGANVLTF.